Each of the 23 T cell receptor beta chains below was sequenced from the same sample in a study of T cell responses to AZD1222 COVID-19 vaccine. Sequencing was performed with immunoSEQ multiplex PCR; in TCRdb, only in-frame clones are kept and a portion is missing. The table has about 56,000 clones, around 85% seen once; the top ten hold about 15%. The sequences come from peripheral blood, collected on day 0 of AZD1222 vaccination. These receptors were obtained from an adult in good health.

This chain uses TRBV3-1 (or the pseudogene TRBV3-2) with TRBJ1-1; no clear D. The V end lost 4 bases, the J end lost 2 bases, and 5 bases lay between the germline ends. The CDR3 consists of 12 residues. Germline lookup yields CDR1 LGHDT and CDR2 YNNKEL (reference sequence). CDR3 coding DNA: TGTGCCAGCAGCCGGTTAAACACTGAAGCTTTCTTT. It translates to CASSRLNTEAFF.

The chain couples TRBV6-4 to TRBJ2-2; D may be TRBD1 (6 bases). The germline V and J ends were trimmed by 2 bases and 8 bases, with 12 bases remaining between them. CDR1 and CDR2 from the germline V gene are MRHNA and SNTAGT. The CDR3 has 14 residues. CDR3: CASSDQTGTGELFF. CDR3 nucleotide sequence: TGTGCCAGCAGTGACCAAACAGGGACAGGGGAGCTGTTTTTT.

CDR3 residues: CASSGTSGGIRTQYF. The CDR3 nucleotides are TGCGCCAGCAGTGGGACTAGCGGGGGGATCAGGACCCAGTACTTC. This chain uses TRBV5-1 with TRBJ2-5, with 15 nucleotides matching TRBD2. The germline V gene encodes CDR1 SGHRS and CDR2 YFSETQ. J lost 7 bases, V lost 5 bases, and 6 bases had no gene match. This CDR3 is built from 15 residues.

This chain links TRBV6-9 with TRBJ2-2, with D unclear. There are 20 residues in the CDR3. The germline V and J ends were trimmed by 4 bases and 0 bases, with 24 bases remaining between them. Germline V gives CDR1 MNHGY, CDR2 SVAAGI. In DNA, the CDR3 is TGTGCCAGCAGTTTTACTGGGTCCGAGCACCAATTAGCGAACACCGGGGAGCTGTTTTTT. Translating gives CASSFTGSEHQLANTGELFF.

For this clone: At one end, the junction sequence differs from germline, possibly due to a read error. The J gene is TRBJ2-5, the V gene TRBV7-7; D unresolved. Germline V gene data show CDR1 as SSHAT and CDR2 as FNYEAQ (reference sequence). The CDR3 runs 13 residues. CDR3 nucleotides: TGTGCTAGCAGCGAGAGCGAGAGAGAGACCCAGTACTTC. Its protein product is CASSESERETQYF.

V and J are TRBV11-2 and TRBJ2-2; 7 nucleotides agree with TRBD1. J was trimmed by 4 bases and V by 1 base; bases with no gene match: 3. Germline CDR1 reads SGHAT; CDR2 reads FQNNGV. This CDR3 contains 15 residues. The CDR3 region is CASSLVWTGTGELFF. The CDR3 bases are TGTGCCAGCAGCTTAGTTTGGACAGGCACCGGGGAGCTGTTTTTT.

This chain connects TRBV30 to TRBJ1-3, with D possibly TRBD1 on 6 matching bases. V was shortened by 2 bases and J by 7 bases, with 9 bases between the two germline ends. Germline lookup yields CDR1 GTSNPN and CDR2 SVGIG (reference sequence). The CDR3 is made up of 12 amino acids. The CDR3 reads CAWSRQGNTIYF. The CDR3 DNA sequence: TGTGCCTGGAGTCGTCAGGGGAACACCATATATTTT.

This sequence joins TRBV4-2 and TRBJ1-1; weak D call: TRBD1 (6 bases). The germline V gene has CDR1 LGHNA and CDR2 YNFKEQ. This CDR3 contains 13 residues. V lost 1 base and J lost 11, with 14 bases in between. CDR3 sequence (DNA): TGTGCCAGCAGCCAAGGGGTGGCAGGGGATGCTTTCTTT. Translated: CASSQGVAGDAFF.

The DNA of the CDR3 is TGTGCCAGCTCACCAATGCTGACTAGCGGGGGCCAAGAGACCCAGTACTTC. As protein: CASSPMLTSGGQETQYF. The J gene is TRBJ2-5, the V gene TRBV18; TRBD2 aligns across 12 bases. In germline, CDR1 is KGHSH, CDR2 LQKENI. This CDR3 comprises 17 residues. The junction had 5 bases not matched to a gene; V was cut back by 2 bases and J by 1 base.

The CDR3 loop is CASSGTGAEKLFF. CDR3 coding DNA: TGTGCCAGCAGCGGGACAGGGGCTGAAAAACTGTTTTTT. This chain joins TRBV5-4 and TRBJ1-4, with 10 bases that match TRBD1. Germline CDR1 SGHNT, CDR2 YYREEE (reference sequence). The CDR3 length is 13 residues. Unmatched junction bases numbered 1, after V lost 4 bases and J lost 7 bases.

This clone has a single count. V usage is TRBV19 and J usage is TRBJ2-4, with a weak D call TRBD2 (6 bases). The germline V gene encodes CDR1 LNHDA and CDR2 SQIVND (reference sequence). There are 16 residues in the CDR3. The germline V and J ends were trimmed by 1 base and 7 bases, with 17 bases remaining between them. This CDR3 reads CASSIGTAGGGNIQYF. The DNA of the CDR3 is TGTGCCAGTAGTATAGGGACGGCCGGGGGTGGGAACATTCAGTACTTC.

This clone was counted a few times. This chain links TRBV7-6 with TRBJ2-3; 7 bases line up with TRBD1. Germline assignment: CDR1 SGHVS and CDR2 FNYEAQ. Losses at the gene ends were 2 bases for V and 5 bases for J; bases not matched to a gene: 7. The CDR3 extends over 15 amino acids. CDR3 sequence reads: CASSLIQGDGDTQYF. In DNA form, the CDR3 reads TGTGCCAGCAGCTTAATCCAGGGGGATGGAGATACGCAGTATTTT.

This clone was picked up one time. The chain employs TRBV7-6 and TRBJ2-5; 10 bases are shared with TRBD1. The CDR3 is made up of 15 amino acids. Germline V lookup: CDR1 SGHVS, CDR2 FNYEAQ. Trimming took 3 bases from V and 4 from J; bases not matched to a gene: 5. CDR3 amino acids: CASSFADRGRETQYF. The CDR3 DNA follows: TGTGCCAGCAGCTTCGCCGACAGGGGGCGAGAGACCCAGTACTTC.

Only one count was recorded for this clone. DNA of the CDR3: TGTGCCAGCAGCCAACTGAGGGTAGATACGCAGTATTTT. Amino acids: CASSQLRVDTQYF. The chain joins TRBV3-1 (or the pseudogene TRBV3-2) to TRBJ2-3; D perhaps matches TRBD2 (5 bases). Germline V CDR1 and CDR2: LGHDT, YNNKEL (reference sequence). The CDR3 loop spans 13 amino acids. Trimming took off 2 bases at V and 5 bases at J, with 8 bases between the two ends.

Only a few counts were recorded for this clone. The V gene is TRBV3-1 (or the pseudogene TRBV3-2), the J gene TRBJ2-7, with 8 positions matching TRBD2. In germline, CDR1 is LGHDT, CDR2 YNNKEL (reference sequence). There are 14 residues in the CDR3. With V trimmed by 7 bases and J by 4 bases, 9 bases remained unmatched. The CDR3 region has the DNA TGTGCCAGCACCTATCAGAGCGGGGGATACGAGCAGTACTTC. Translating it yields CASTYQSGGYEQYF.

The rearrangement uses TRBV5-5 and TRBJ1-4, with D tentatively TRBD1 (5 bases). Germline-derived CDR1 and CDR2 are SGHKS and YYEKEE (reference sequence). The CDR3 has 15 amino acids. V was shortened by 4 bases and J by 3 bases, with 13 bases between the two germline ends. The CDR3 nucleotides read TGTGCCAGCAGCCTGAGGGGTAACTCTAATGAAAAACTGTTTTTT. Protein sequence: CASSLRGNSNEKLFF.

The chain carries TRBV4-1 and TRBJ1-2; a weak D match, TRBD1 (5 bases). CDR1 and CDR2 (germline): MGHRA, YSYEKL. The CDR3 contains 14 residues. V lost 5 bases to trimming and J lost 3 bases, with 13 bases between them. The CDR3 here is CASSSGQSYYGYTF. The CDR3 DNA reads as TGCGCCAGCAGCTCCGGACAATCCTACTATGGCTACACCTTC.

V gene TRBV27 combines with J gene TRBJ2-5; D unresolved. CDR1 and CDR2 (germline): MNHEY, SMNVEV (reference sequence). The CDR3 runs to 13 residues. Between the trimmed V and J ends, which lost 4 bases and 2 bases, there was a span of 8 bases. CDR3 nucleotides: TGTGCCAGCAGTTCCTACCAACAAGAGACCCAGTACTTC. This encodes CASSSYQQETQYF.

This clone was recorded only once. The rearrangement links TRBV5-1 to TRBJ2-2; TRBD1 matches 12 bases. From germline, CDR1 is SGHRS and CDR2 YFSETQ. Trimming took 0 bases from V and 4 from J; bases not matched to a gene: 7. The CDR3 spans 18 residues. The CDR3: CASSLEGQGAIGTGELFF. CDR3 coding DNA: TGCGCCAGCAGCTTGGAGGGACAGGGGGCAATAGGCACCGGGGAGCTGTTTTTT. The entire variable domain, with the rest obtained from reference TRBV5-1 and TRBJ2-2, is as follows: KAGVTQTPRYLIKTRGQQVTLSCSPISGHRSVSWYQQTPGQGLQFLFEYFSETQRNKGNFPGRFSGRQFSNSRSEMNVSTLELGDSALYLCASSLEGQGAIGTGELFFGEGSRLTVL.

The chain is built from TRBV9 and TRBJ1-5; tentatively, D is TRBD1 (6 bases). The CDR3 extends over 15 amino acids. The V gene lost 2 bases and the J gene lost 5 bases, with 14 bases spanning the gap. From germline, CDR1 is SGDLS and CDR2 YYNGEE. The CDR3 spells CASSVGGRGDQPQHF. The DNA of the CDR3 is TGTGCCAGCAGCGTCGGCGGCAGGGGCGATCAGCCCCAGCATTTT.

The chain has TRBV30 and TRBJ1-4, with D possibly being TRBD1 (5 bases). V lost 3 bases to trimming and J lost 6 bases, with 17 bases between them. Germline loops: CDR1 GTSNPN, CDR2 SVGIG (reference sequence). The CDR3 has 15 amino acids. The CDR3: CAWRGDQGYHEKLFF. CDR3 sequence (DNA): TGTGCCTGGAGGGGAGATCAGGGCTACCATGAAAAACTGTTTTTT.

This clone occurred once. The chain couples TRBV5-4 to TRBJ2-1; 8 positions match TRBD1. Germline CDR1 SGHNT, CDR2 YYREEE (reference sequence). The CDR3 loop spans 18 amino acids. Trimming at V came to 0 bases and at J to 1 base, leaving 9 bases not matched to a gene. DNA for the CDR3: TGTGCCAGCAGCTTGGTCGCCGGCAGGGGGCGATCCTACAATGAGCAGTTCTTC. Residues: CASSLVAGRGRSYNEQFF.

The rearrangement uses TRBV10-3 and TRBJ1-1, with 7 positions matching TRBD1. J was trimmed by 3 bases and V by 3 bases; bases with no gene match: 7. The CDR3 consists of 15 residues. Germline V lookup: CDR1 ENHRY, CDR2 SYGVKD. The CDR3 reads CAISEGEGAYTEAFF. The CDR3 coding sequence is TGTGCCATCAGTGAAGGGGAGGGGGCTTACACTGAAGCTTTCTTT.